These T cell receptor beta chains were read from a single sample in a study of T cells after somatic rescue of genetic block. Clones were read by immunoSEQ multiplex PCR, and TCRdb kept only the in-frame ones, dropping some. Found here are roughly 11,000 clones, approximately 72% of them singletons; the top ten hold under 9.5%. What was sequenced was peripheral blood mononuclear cells (PBMCs). The receptors shown here come from a boy aged 5 to 17. Both conserved end residues are part of each CDR3. The D gene is left open where the match is weak. Clone size, where shown, is once, few, many, or a class for clones that have expanded.

D gene,J gene,clone size,V gene,CDR3 protein,CDR3 DNA
.,TRBJ1-2,once,TRBV5-1,CASSLDTPGTYGYTF,TGCGCCAGCAGCTTGGATACACCAGGGACCTATGGCTACACCTTC
.,TRBJ1-4,.,TRBV25-1,CASRAGEKLFF,TGTGCCAGCAGGGCGGGGGAAAAACTGTTTTTT
TRBD1,TRBJ1-1,.,TRBV4-3,CASSQGGGQGRTEAFF,TGCGCCAGCAGCCAAGGCGGTGGACAGGGGAGGACTGAAGCTTTCTTT
.,TRBJ1-1,.,TRBV7-9,CASSLDWARNTEAFF,TGTGCCAGCAGCTTAGACTGGGCCCGGAACACTGAAGCTTTCTTT
.,TRBJ2-3,.,TRBV11-2,CASSLSGTDTQYF,TGTGCCAGCAGCTTAAGCGGCACAGATACGCAGTATTTT
TRBD1,TRBJ1-6,.,TRBV7-8,CASSSDRGNSPLHF,TGTGCCAGCAGCTCAGACAGGGGAAATTCACCCCTCCACTTT
TRBD1,TRBJ2-4,.,TRBV19,CASRQGQGKNIQYF,TGTGCCAGCAGGCAGGGACAGGGGAAAAACATTCAGTACTTC
.,TRBJ2-5,.,TRBV7-9,CASSLAGLGLQETQYF,TGTGCCAGCAGCTTAGCAGGGTTAGGACTCCAAGAGACCCAGTACTTC
TRBD2,TRBJ2-1,few,TRBV5-1,CASSLVVASGYNEQFF,TGCGCCAGCAGCTTGGTTGTTGCTAGCGGATACAATGAGCAGTTCTTC
.,TRBJ1-4,.,TRBV4-2,CASSQESGLGEGLDEKLFF,TGTGCCAGCAGCCAAGAGTCGGGGTTAGGGGAGGGGTTAGATGAAAAACTGTTTTTT
.,TRBJ2-7,.,TRBV7-9,CASSSWDHIYEQYF,TGTGCCAGCAGCTCCTGGGACCACATCTACGAGCAGTACTTC
.,TRBJ1-5,.,TRBV2,CASRGTVSNQPQHF,TGTGCCAGCAGGGGGACGGTTAGCAATCAGCCCCAGCATTTT
.,TRBJ1-3,.,TRBV7-2,CASSRNTGDTIYF,TGTGCCAGCAGCCGCAACACTGGGGACACCATATATTTT
.,TRBJ2-3,.,TRBV5-5,CASSLAGVLGTDTQYF,TGTGCCAGCAGCCTAGCCGGGGTCTTGGGTACAGATACGCAGTATTTT
.,TRBJ1-2,.,TRBV4-3,CASSQDPRFGYTF,TGCGCCAGCAGCCAAGATCCGCGTTTCGGCTACACCTTC
TRBD1,TRBJ2-2,.,TRBV7-6,CASSLAGTGAITGELFF,TGTGCCAGCAGCTTAGCAGGGACAGGGGCGATAACCGGGGAGCTGTTTTTT
TRBD2,TRBJ2-3,.,TRBV6-1,CASSVGLAGVIADTQYF,TGTGCCAGCAGTGTAGGACTAGCGGGAGTTATCGCAGATACGCAGTATTTT
.,TRBJ2-6,.,TRBV18,CASSPSRGQRTGANVLTF,TGTGCCAGCTCACCAAGCCGGGGGCAGCGGACTGGGGCCAACGTCCTGACTTTC
.,TRBJ2-1,once,TRBV11-3,CASSLQGQYNEQFF,TGTGCCAGCAGCTTACAAGGGCAGTACAATGAGCAGTTCTTC
.,TRBJ1-2,once,TRBV6-1,CASVRASNYGYTF,TGTGCCAGCGTAAGAGCCTCTAACTATGGCTACACCTTC
.,TRBJ2-7,.,TRBV7-2,CASSLGGGLSYEQYF,TGTGCCAGCAGCTTAGGGGGCGGGCTCTCCTACGAGCAGTACTTC
.,TRBJ1-1,few,TRBV11-1,CASSLALDIGEAFF,TGTGCCAGCAGCTTAGCTCTGGATATCGGTGAAGCTTTCTTT
TRBD2,TRBJ2-1,.,TRBV5-4,CASSIRVAGGADEQFF,TGTGCCAGCAGCATCCGAGTGGCGGGAGGAGCCGATGAGCAGTTCTTC
TRBD1,TRBJ1-2,.,TRBV2,CASSTGQGDGYTF,TGTGCCAGCAGTACCGGACAGGGGGATGGCTACACCTTC
TRBD1,TRBJ1-2,.,TRBV4-1,CASSRGQSYGYTF,TGCGCCAGCAGCCGGGGACAGAGCTATGGCTACACCTTC
.,TRBJ2-3,.,TRBV29-1,CSVPPTPGDTQYF,TGCAGCGTCCCGCCCACTCCTGGAGATACGCAGTATTTT
TRBD1,TRBJ1-2,.,TRBV11-2,CASSLGTVQNGYTF,TGTGCCAGCAGCTTGGGGACAGTTCAGAATGGCTACACCTTC
TRBD1,TRBJ2-7,few,TRBV27,CASSPGQGASEQYF,TGTGCCAGCAGTCCGGGACAGGGGGCGTCCGAGCAGTACTTC
.,TRBJ1-5,.,TRBV6-6,CASKAGDSYQPQHF,TGTGCCAGCAAAGCAGGGGACTCTTATCAGCCCCAGCATTTT
.,TRBJ2-1,once,TRBV28,CASWGGGHKNEQFF,TGTGCCAGCTGGGGCGGGGGCCATAAGAATGAGCAGTTCTTC
.,TRBJ1-5,.,TRBV6-6,CASIPSGVNQPQHF,TGTGCCAGCATACCATCAGGGGTCAATCAGCCCCAGCATTTT
TRBD1,TRBJ1-1,.,TRBV4-3,CASSQKGDRRGIEAFF,TGCGCCAGCAGCCAAAAAGGGGACAGGAGAGGAATTGAAGCTTTCTTT
.,TRBJ2-3,once,TRBV27,CASSLSQGPPDTQYF,TGTGCCAGCAGTTTATCGCAAGGACCCCCAGATACGCAGTATTTT
.,TRBJ1-2,.,TRBV5-6,CASSLIDSSHGYTF,TGTGCCAGCAGCTTGATCGACAGTTCCCATGGCTACACCTTC
.,TRBJ1-4,.,TRBV7-9,CASSFTTNEKLFF,TGTGCCAGCAGTTTTACAACTAATGAAAAACTGTTTTTT
TRBD1,TRBJ2-7,.,TRBV5-1,CASSPRDRGVSEQYF,TGCGCCAGCAGCCCCCGGGACAGGGGAGTGTCCGAGCAGTACTTC
.,TRBJ2-5,.,TRBV6-5,CASSYGVTQETQYF,TGTGCCAGCAGTTATGGGGTTACCCAAGAGACCCAGTACTTC
.,TRBJ2-7,medium-sized,TRBV11-2,CASSRGGEQYF,TGTGCCAGCAGCCGGGGAGGCGAGCAGTACTTC
.,TRBJ2-7,.,TRBV15,CATRNRGNYEQYF,TGTGCCACCAGAAACCGGGGGAACTACGAGCAGTACTTC
.,TRBJ2-5,.,TRBV28,CASSLWPGGVVKTQYF,TGTGCCAGCAGTTTATGGCCCGGGGGAGTGGTGAAGACCCAGTACTTC
.,TRBJ2-2,once,TRBV19,CASSNARRTNTGELFF,TGTGCCAGTAGTAATGCCCGGAGAACGAACACCGGGGAGCTGTTTTTT
.,TRBJ2-7,.,TRBV6-5,CASSPSWGNSYGQYF,TGTGCCAGCAGCCCCTCTTGGGGGAACTCCTACGGGCAGTACTTC
.,TRBJ1-6,.,TRBV27,CASSFDRNSPLHF,TGTGCCAGCAGCTTTGACAGAAATTCACCCCTCCACTTT
.,TRBJ1-1,few,TRBV15,CATSRVPLSTEAFF,TGTGCCACCAGCAGAGTACCACTGAGCACTGAAGCTTTCTTT
TRBD1,TRBJ1-1,.,TRBV18,CASSPLSTGGLNTEAFF,TGTGCCAGCTCACCACTCTCCACAGGGGGATTGAACACTGAGGCTTTCTTT
.,TRBJ2-7,few,TRBV28,CASSLAYEQYF,TGTGCCAGCAGTTTGGCCTACGAGCAGTACTTC
TRBD1,TRBJ1-1,.,TRBV11-2,CASSLGPDRVGTEAFF,TGTGCCAGCAGCTTAGGGCCAGACAGGGTTGGCACTGAAGCTTTCTTT